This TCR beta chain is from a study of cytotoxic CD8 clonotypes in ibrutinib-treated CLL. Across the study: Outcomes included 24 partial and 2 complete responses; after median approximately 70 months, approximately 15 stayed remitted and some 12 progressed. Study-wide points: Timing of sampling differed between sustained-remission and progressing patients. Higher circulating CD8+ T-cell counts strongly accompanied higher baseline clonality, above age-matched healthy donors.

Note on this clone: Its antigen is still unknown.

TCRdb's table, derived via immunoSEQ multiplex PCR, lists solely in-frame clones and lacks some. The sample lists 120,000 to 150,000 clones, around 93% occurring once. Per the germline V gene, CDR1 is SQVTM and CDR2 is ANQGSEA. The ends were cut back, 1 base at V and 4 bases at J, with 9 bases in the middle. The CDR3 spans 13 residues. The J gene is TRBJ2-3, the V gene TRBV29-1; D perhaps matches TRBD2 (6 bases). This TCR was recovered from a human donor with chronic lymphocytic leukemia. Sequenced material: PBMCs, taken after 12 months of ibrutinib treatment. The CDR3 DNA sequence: TGCAGCGTTGAAGGGGGAGGCCCAGATACGCAGTATTTT. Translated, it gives CSVEGGGPDTQYF.